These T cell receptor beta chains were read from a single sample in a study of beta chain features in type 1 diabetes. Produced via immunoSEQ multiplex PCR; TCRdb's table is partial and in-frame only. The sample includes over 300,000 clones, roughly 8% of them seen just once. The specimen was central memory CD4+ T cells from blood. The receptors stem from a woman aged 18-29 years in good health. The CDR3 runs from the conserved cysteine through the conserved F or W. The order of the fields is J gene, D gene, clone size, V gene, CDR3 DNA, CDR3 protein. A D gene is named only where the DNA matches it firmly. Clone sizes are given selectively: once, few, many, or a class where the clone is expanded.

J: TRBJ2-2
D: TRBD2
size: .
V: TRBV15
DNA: TGTGCCACCAGCAGCGGGAGGGGGTCCGGGGAGCTGTTTTTT
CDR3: CATSSGRGSGELFF

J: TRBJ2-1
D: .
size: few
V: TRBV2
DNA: TGTGCCAGCATCGAGGGTGCTCGCTTGACGGGTGAGCAGTTCTTC
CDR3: CASIEGARLTGEQFF

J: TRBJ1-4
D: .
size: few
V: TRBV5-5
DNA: TGTGCCAGCAGTTTCGAAAATGAAAAACTGTTTTTT
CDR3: CASSFENEKLFF

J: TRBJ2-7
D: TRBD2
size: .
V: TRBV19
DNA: TGTGCCAGTAGCTCCGGGACTAGCGGGAGTATTCGGAACGAGCAGTACTTC
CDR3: CASSSGTSGSIRNEQYF

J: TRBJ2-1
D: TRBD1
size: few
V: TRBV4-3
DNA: TGCGCCAGCAGCCGTTTCGGGACAGGGGACTACAATGAGCAGTTCTTC
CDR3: CASSRFGTGDYNEQFF

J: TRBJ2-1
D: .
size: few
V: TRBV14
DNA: TGTGCCAGCAGCCAAGACGGGAGTACCACCTACAATGAGCAGTTCTTC
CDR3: CASSQDGSTTYNEQFF

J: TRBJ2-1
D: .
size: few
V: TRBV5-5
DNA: TGTGCCAGCAGCTGGACGGGAGTCGGGACCTACAATGAGCAGTTCTTC
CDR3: CASSWTGVGTYNEQFF

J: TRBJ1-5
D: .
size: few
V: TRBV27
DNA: TGTGCCAGCAGGAAACAGGGTGAAGGTCAGCCCCAGCATTTT
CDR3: CASRKQGEGQPQHF

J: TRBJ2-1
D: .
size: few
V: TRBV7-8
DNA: TGTGCCAGCAGCTTAGGAGCTTGGGAGGAAAAGCAGTTCTTC
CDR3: CASSLGAWEEKQFF

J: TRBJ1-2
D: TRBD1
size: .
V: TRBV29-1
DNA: TGCAGCGTCGGACAGGGGGCTGGTGGCTACACCTTC
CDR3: CSVGQGAGGYTF

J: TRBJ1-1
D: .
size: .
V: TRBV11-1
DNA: TGTGCCAGCAGCTTTAGGGTCAAGAACACTGAAGCTTTCTTT
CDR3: CASSFRVKNTEAFF

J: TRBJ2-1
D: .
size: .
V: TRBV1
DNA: TGCACCAGCAGCCGAAAACAACGACAGAGTCCAAGCCGAAATGAGCAGTTCTTC
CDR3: CTSSRKQRQSPSRNEQFF

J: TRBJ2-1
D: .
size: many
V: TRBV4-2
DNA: TGTGCCAGCAGCCAAGATGTTAGCGTCGGTGGCGGGGAGCAGTTCTTC
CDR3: CASSQDVSVGGGEQFF

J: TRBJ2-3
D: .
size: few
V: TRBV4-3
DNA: TGCGCCAGTTCCGGCGCGGGGAATACGCAGTATTTT
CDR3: CASSGAGNTQYF

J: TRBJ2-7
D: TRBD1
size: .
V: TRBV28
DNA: TGTGCCAGCAGTTCCGGACAGGGCTACGAGCAGTACTTC
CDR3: CASSSGQGYEQYF

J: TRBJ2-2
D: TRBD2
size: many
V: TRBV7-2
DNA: TGTGCCAGCACCACCAGGGGCGGGAGGGCCATGGGCGGGGAGCTGTTTTTT
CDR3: CASTTRGGRAMGGELFF

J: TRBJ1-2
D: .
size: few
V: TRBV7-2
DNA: TGTGCCAGCAGCTTAGCGCCTACAGGGTGGGGGTCGGGAGGCTACACCTTC
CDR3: CASSLAPTGWGSGGYTF

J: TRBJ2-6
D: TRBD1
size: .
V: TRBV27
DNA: TGTGCCAGCAGTTTACGGACCCAACAGGGGGTGAGCTCTGGGGCCAACGTCCTGACTTTC
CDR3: CASSLRTQQGVSSGANVLTF

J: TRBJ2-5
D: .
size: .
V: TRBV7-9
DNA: TGTGCCAGCGAACTAGAGGATGGTTTAGGAGAGACCCAGTACTTC
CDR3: CASELEDGLGETQYF

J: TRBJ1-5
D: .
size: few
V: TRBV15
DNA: TGTGCCACCAGCAGCCAGGGGAATCAGCCCCAGCATTTT
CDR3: CATSSQGNQPQHF

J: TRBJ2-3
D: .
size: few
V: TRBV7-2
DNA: TGTGCCAGCAGCTTCCGGGGTCTCGCAGATACGCAGTATTTT
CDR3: CASSFRGLADTQYF

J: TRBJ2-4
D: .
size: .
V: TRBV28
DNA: TGTGCCAGCACCGCGGACACGGGCATTCAGTACTTC
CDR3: CASTADTGIQYF

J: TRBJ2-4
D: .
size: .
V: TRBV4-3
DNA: TGCGCCAGCAGCCGCGATTGGGGGGCGCTCGGCAAAAACATTCAGTACTTC
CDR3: CASSRDWGALGKNIQYF

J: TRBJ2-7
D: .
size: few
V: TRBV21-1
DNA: TGTGCCAGCAGCAAAGGAACCAGGGTCTACGAGCAGTACTTC
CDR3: CASSKGTRVYEQYF

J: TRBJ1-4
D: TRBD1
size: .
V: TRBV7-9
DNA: TGTGCCAGCAGCAGGGACAGGGGGAATGAAAAACTGTTTTTT
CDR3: CASSRDRGNEKLFF

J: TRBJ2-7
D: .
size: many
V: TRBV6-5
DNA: TGTGCCAGCAGTTTCGCAGGGATACCCTCAAACTACGAGCAGTACTTC
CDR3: CASSFAGIPSNYEQYF

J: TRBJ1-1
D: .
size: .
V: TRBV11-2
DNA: TGTGCCAGCAGCCGCCACGGACAGACTGAAGCTTTCTTT
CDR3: CASSRHGQTEAFF

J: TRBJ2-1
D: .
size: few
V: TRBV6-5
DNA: TGTGCCATCAGTCCCGGGACCTCCCTCCCCAATGAGCAGTTCTTC
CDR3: CAISPGTSLPNEQFF

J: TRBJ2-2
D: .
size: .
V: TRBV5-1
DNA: TGCGCCAGCAGCTTGCCGGGAATAACCGGGGAGCTGTTTTTT
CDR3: CASSLPGITGELFF

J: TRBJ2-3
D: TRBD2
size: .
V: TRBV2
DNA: TGTGCCAGCAGCGCTAGCGGGGTTCGCTATACGCAGTATTTT
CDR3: CASSASGVRYTQYF

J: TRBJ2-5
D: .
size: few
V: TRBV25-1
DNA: TGTGCCAGCAGTGAATCGGGTAGACGAGAGACCCAGTACTTC
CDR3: CASSESGRRETQYF

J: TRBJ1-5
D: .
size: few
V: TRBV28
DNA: TGTGCCAGCAGTTGGTTGGACAGATATCAGCCCCAGCATTTT
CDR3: CASSWLDRYQPQHF

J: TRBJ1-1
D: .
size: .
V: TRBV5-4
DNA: TGTGCCAGCAGCTTGGCCGAGGGTATGAACACTGAAGCTTTCTTT
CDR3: CASSLAEGMNTEAFF

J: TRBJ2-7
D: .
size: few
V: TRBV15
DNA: TGTGCCACCAGCAGAGTAGGAGGAGCCAACGAGCAGTACTTC
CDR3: CATSRVGGANEQYF

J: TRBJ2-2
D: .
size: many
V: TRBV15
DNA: TGTGCCACCAGCGCCACAAGGGGGGAGCTGTTTTTT
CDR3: CATSATRGELFF

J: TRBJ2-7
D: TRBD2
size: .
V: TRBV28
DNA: TGTGCCAGCAGTTTGGAGGCTAGCGGGAACTACGAGCAGTACTTC
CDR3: CASSLEASGNYEQYF

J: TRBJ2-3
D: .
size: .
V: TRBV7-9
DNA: TGTGCCAGCAGCTTAGGTGATAGTTATTATCATACGCAGTATTTT
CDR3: CASSLGDSYYHTQYF

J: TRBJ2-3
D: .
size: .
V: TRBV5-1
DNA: TGCGCCAGCAGCTTGTTTATGCACACAGATACGCAGTATTTT
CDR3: CASSLFMHTDTQYF

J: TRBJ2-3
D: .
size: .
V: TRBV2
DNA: TGTGCCAGCATACCTTCCGGGACAGATACGCAGTATTTT
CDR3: CASIPSGTDTQYF

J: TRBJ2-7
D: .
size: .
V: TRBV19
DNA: TGTGCCAGTAGTATCGCGGCACGGTCCTACGAGCAGTACTTC
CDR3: CASSIAARSYEQYF

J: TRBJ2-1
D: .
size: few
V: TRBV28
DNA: TGTGCCAGCAGTAACAGAAATGAGCAGTTCTTC
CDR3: CASSNRNEQFF

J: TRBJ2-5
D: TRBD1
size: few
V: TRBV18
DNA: TGTGCCAGCTCACCAACGACAGGGGGCTTGGAGACCCAGTACTTC
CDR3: CASSPTTGGLETQYF

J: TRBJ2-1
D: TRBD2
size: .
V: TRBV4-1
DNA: TGCGCCAGCAGTCCTACCGGGACTATTTGGAATGAGCAGTTCTTC
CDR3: CASSPTGTIWNEQFF

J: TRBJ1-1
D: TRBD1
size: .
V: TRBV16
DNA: TGTGCCAGCAGACAACAGGGGACTGAAGCTTTCTTT
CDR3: CASRQQGTEAFF

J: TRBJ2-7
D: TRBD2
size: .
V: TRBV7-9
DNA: TGTGCCAGCAGCTTACTAGCGGGAGCATACGAGCAGTACTTC
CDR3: CASSLLAGAYEQYF

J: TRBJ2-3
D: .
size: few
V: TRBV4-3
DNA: TGCGCCAGCAGCCATTGGTCCACAGATACGCAGTATTTT
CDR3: CASSHWSTDTQYF

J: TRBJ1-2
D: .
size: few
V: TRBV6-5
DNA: TGTGCCAGCAGAAACGGGGGTACGGGCTACACCTTC
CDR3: CASRNGGTGYTF

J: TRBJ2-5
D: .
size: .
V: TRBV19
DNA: TGTGCCAGTAGTATCGGAGGGGAGACCCAGTACTTC
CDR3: CASSIGGETQYF

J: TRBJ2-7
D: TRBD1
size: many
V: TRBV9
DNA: TGTGCCAGCAGCGCCCGGACAGGGAGAAACTACGAGCAGTACTTC
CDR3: CASSARTGRNYEQYF

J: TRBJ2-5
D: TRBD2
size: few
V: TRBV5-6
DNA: TGTGCCAGCAGCCCCGGACTAGTTCAAGAGACCCAGTACTTC
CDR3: CASSPGLVQETQYF

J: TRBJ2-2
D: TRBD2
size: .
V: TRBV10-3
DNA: TGTGCCATCAGTTCTCTAGAGAAAGCGGGAACCGGGGAGCTGTTTTTT
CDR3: CAISSLEKAGTGELFF

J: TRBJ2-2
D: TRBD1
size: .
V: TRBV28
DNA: TGTGTCCCCGTTCGTCTGGACAGGGGGAGGACCGGGGAGCTGTTTTTT
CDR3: CVPVRLDRGRTGELFF